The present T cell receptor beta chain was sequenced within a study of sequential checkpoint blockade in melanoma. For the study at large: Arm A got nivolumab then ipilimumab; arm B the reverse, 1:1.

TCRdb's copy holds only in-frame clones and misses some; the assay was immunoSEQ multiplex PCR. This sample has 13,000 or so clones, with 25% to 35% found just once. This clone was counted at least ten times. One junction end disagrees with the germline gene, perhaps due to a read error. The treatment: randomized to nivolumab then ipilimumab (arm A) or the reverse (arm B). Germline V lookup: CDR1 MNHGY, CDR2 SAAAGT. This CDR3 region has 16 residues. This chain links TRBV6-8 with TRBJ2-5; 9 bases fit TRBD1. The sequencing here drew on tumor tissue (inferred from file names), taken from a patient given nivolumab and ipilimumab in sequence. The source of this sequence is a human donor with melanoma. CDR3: CAISRTGTGIEETQYF. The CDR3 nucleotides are TGTGCCATCAGTCGTACCGGGACAGGGATAGAAGAGACCCAGTACTTC.